The following is a TCR beta chain sequence with its context. V lost 5 bases, J lost 4 bases, and 5 bases stayed unmatched. Looked up from germline, CDR1 is SGHTA and CDR2 is FQGNSA. This CDR3 has 15 residues. This sample was included in a study of T cells after yellow fever vaccination. TCRdb re-analysed the 5' RACE reads in MiXCR, keeping a single row per CDR3 protein. The sample contains hundreds of thousands of distinct CDR3 sequences, 8.5% to 10% of which appear only once. This receptor was identified in a man aged 18 to 29 who received the YFV17D yellow fever vaccine. The chain joins TRBV7-2 to TRBJ2-1, with 10 bases aligning to TRBD2. The specimen was PBMCs, collected on the day of the first yellow fever vaccination. Here the CDR3 reads CASSRTSGEYNEQFF. DNA of the CDR3: TGTGCCAGCAGCCGCACTAGCGGGGAATACAATGAGCAGTTCTTC.